This T cell receptor (beta chain) stems from a study of blood T cell repertoires in COVID-19. About the study: Samples of COVID-19 (acute and convalescent) were obtained from the United States, Italy and Spain. T cells, B-cell-depleted T cells, or PBMCs supplied cDNA or gDNA.

The data were produced by immunoSEQ multiplex PCR, yet TCRdb's version contains in-frame clones alone and is incomplete. The table has about 180,000 clones, more than 80% seen once. This CDR3 has 16 residues. Germline loops: CDR1 SGHRS, CDR2 YFSETQ. After removal of 5 bases from V and 2 bases from J, the junction contained 10 bases not matched to a gene. Participant reports of clinical history set cohort assignment. This chain uses TRBV5-1 with TRBJ2-3, with 8 bases fitting TRBD1. This TCR was sampled from a man aged 35 to 55 who had recovered from COVID-19. Sequencing input: PBMCs or T cells enriched from blood (not recorded which). The CDR3, as DNA: TGCGCCAGCAGATTACCCCAGGGGGCGAACACAGATACGCAGTATTTT. Translated: CASRLPQGANTDTQYF.